The 15 T cell receptor beta chains listed next were all sequenced from one sample in a study of radiation and T cells in renal cell carcinoma. Treatment denoted: treatment-naive control, cytoreductive nephrectomy. The table came from immunoSEQ multiplex PCR; TCRdb's copy has only in-frame clones and leaves some out. The data show around 23,000 clones, 45% to 70% seen once. The starting material was tumor tissue, obtained from a patient whose treatment was nephrectomy without radiotherapy. The receptor source for this set is a human donor with renal cell carcinoma.

The gene calls are TRBV4-2 and TRBJ1-4; no firm D call. This CDR3 has 16 residues. Germline CDR1 reads LGHNA; CDR2 reads YNFKEQ. The V and J ends lost 0 bases and 5 bases respectively, with 13 bases between them. The CDR3 nucleotides are TGTGCCAGCAGCCAAGATCCGCCCGGGGTAAATGAAAAACTGTTTTTT. Translating gives CASSQDPPGVNEKLFF.

The rearrangement joins TRBV7-9 to TRBJ1-4; D remains unclear. CDR3 length: 14 residues. CDR1 and CDR2 (germline): SEHNR, FQNEAQ (reference sequence). The V gene lost 5 bases and the J gene lost 4 bases, with 11 bases spanning the gap. The chain's CDR3 is CASSPTDSNEKLFF. The CDR3 bases are TGTGCCAGCAGCCCGACTGATAGTAATGAAAAACTGTTTTTT.

This clone showed up just a few times. V is TRBV10-3 and J is TRBJ2-6, with 11 bases lining up with TRBD1. The CDR3 sequence is 16 residues long. Germline loops: CDR1 ENHRY, CDR2 SYGVKD. Germline trimming cut 6 bases from V and 0 bases from J; bases unmatched to any gene: 1. CDR3 sequence reads: CAIRGTGGSGANVLTF. As DNA, the CDR3 is TGTGCCATCAGGGGGACAGGGGGCTCTGGGGCCAACGTCCTGACTTTC.

The V and J genes are TRBV27 and TRBJ2-2, with D possibly TRBD2 on 5 matching bases. V was clipped by 6 bases and J by 5 bases, with 16 bases between them. Germline CDR1 and CDR2: MNHEY and SMNVEV (reference sequence). The CDR3 contains 15 residues. CDR3 residues: CASSSGLDLTGELFF. For the CDR3, the DNA is TGTGCCAGCAGCTCCGGACTTGACCTTACCGGGGAGCTGTTTTTT.

The gene calls are TRBV15 and TRBJ2-1; 7 nucleotides match TRBD1. This CDR3 has 15 amino acids. The trim removed 5 bases at V and 6 bases at J, leaving 10 bases unmatched. From germline, CDR1 is LNHNV and CDR2 YYDKDF (reference sequence). In DNA form, the CDR3 reads TGTGCCACCAGCGTGGACTTGGGACAGATCAATGAGCAGTTCTTC. Translation: CATSVDLGQINEQFF.

In this sample, this clone is medium-sized (0.01 to 0.1%). The V and J genes are TRBV29-1 and TRBJ2-7; 10 bases align to TRBD1. The V and J ends lost 6 bases and 6 bases, in that order; junction bases with no gene match: 8. The CDR3 runs 13 residues. The V gene's germline CDR1 is SQVTM and CDR2 ANQGSEA. The CDR3 is CSVPRQGAGEQYF. DNA of the CDR3: TGCAGCGTCCCCAGACAGGGGGCTGGCGAGCAGTACTTC.

This chain uses TRBV25-1 with TRBJ1-1; 10 nucleotides line up with TRBD1. With V trimmed by 8 bases and J by 7 bases, 10 bases remained unmatched. There are 14 residues in the CDR3. The V gene's germline CDR1 is MGHDK and CDR2 SYGVNS. CDR3 region: CASGRTGGSDEAFF. As DNA, the CDR3 is TGTGCCAGCGGGAGGACAGGGGGAAGCGATGAAGCTTTCTTT.

The sample holds a few counts of this clone. This chain uses TRBV25-1 with TRBJ2-1, with TRBD2 matching 8 bases. V lost 5 bases, J lost 3 bases, and 3 bases stayed unmatched. The germline V gene has CDR1 MGHDK and CDR2 SYGVNS. This CDR3 comprises 14 residues. CDR3 in amino acids: CASSLSGDYNEQFF. CDR3 nucleotide sequence: TGTGCCAGCAGTCTTAGCGGGGACTACAATGAGCAGTTCTTC.

This clone was detected a few times. This rearrangement joins TRBV11-2 to TRBJ2-3; D possibly uses TRBD1 or TRBD2 (5 bases each). V lost 5 bases and J lost 0, with 12 bases in between. The CDR3 covers 15 residues. Germline CDR1 reads SGHAT; CDR2 reads FQNNGV. This chain's CDR3 is CASSKRGASTDTQYF. The CDR3 coding sequence is TGTGCCAGCAGCAAACGAGGGGCCAGCACAGATACGCAGTATTTT.

This clone was observed a few times. This chain connects TRBV4-3 to TRBJ2-7; weak D call: TRBD1 (5 bases). Germline values: CDR1 LGHNA, CDR2 YSLEER. V shed 0 bases and J shed 6 bases, with 15 bases lying between them. This CDR3 is 15 amino acids long. CDR3 DNA: TGCGCCAGCAGCCAAGAGAGCCGAGACAGCCCCGAGCAGTACTTC. Amino acids: CASSQESRDSPEQYF.

The rearrangement links TRBV10-3 to TRBJ1-1; D not resolved. Germline V gene sequence: CDR1 ENHRY, CDR2 SYGVKD. Trimming pared 2 bases from V and 1 base from J, leaving 11 bases between. This CDR3 contains 15 residues. CDR3 in DNA: TGTGCCATCAGTGAGGCAGGACGATCGAACACTGAAGCTTTCTTT. Protein: CAISEAGRSNTEAFF.

The V gene is TRBV29-1, the J gene TRBJ1-1; D ambiguous. Looked up from germline, CDR1 is SQVTM and CDR2 is ANQGSEA. The germline V and J ends were trimmed by 7 bases and 3 bases, with 9 bases remaining between them. CDR3 length equals 11 residues. The CDR3 spells CSGFIDTEAFF. The CDR3 nucleotides read TGCAGCGGATTCATTGACACTGAAGCTTTCTTT.

CDR3 DNA: TGTGCCAGCAGCTTCCGGACTAGCGGGGCCTCCGAGCAGTACTTC. Protein sequence: CASSFRTSGASEQYF. This sequence joins TRBV7-9 and TRBJ2-7; 12 bases match TRBD2. The CDR3 consists of 15 residues. The germline V gene encodes CDR1 SEHNR and CDR2 FQNEAQ (reference sequence). Losses at the gene ends were 3 bases for V and 6 bases for J; bases not matched to a gene: 6.

The rearrangement joins TRBV7-9 to TRBJ1-2; D call uncertain. From germline, CDR1 is SEHNR and CDR2 FQNEAQ (reference sequence). The CDR3 is 13 residues long. Trimming left V 5 bases short and J 7 bases short, with 14 bases between. The CDR3 sequence is CASSPRREGGYTF. CDR3 nucleotide sequence: TGTGCCAGCAGCCCAAGACGTGAGGGTGGCTACACCTTC.

This chain connects TRBV5-4 to TRBJ2-3, with D uncertain. Trimming cost V 4 bases and J 6 bases, with 12 bases left between them. Germline lookup yields CDR1 SGHNT and CDR2 YYREEE (reference sequence). The CDR3 runs to 13 residues. The CDR3 region has the DNA TGTGCCAGCAGCCCCGGGCTCCAGGATACGCAGTATTTT. Translating gives CASSPGLQDTQYF.